The 22 T cell receptor beta chains given below trace back to one sample, sequenced in a study of blood T cell repertoires in COVID-19. Data came from immunoSEQ multiplex PCR; TCRdb stores just in-frame clones and leaves some out. This table has under 150,000 clones, more than 65% appearing once. Sequenced input: peripheral blood. These receptors were collected from a man between 60 and 75 years old with acute or convalescent COVID-19.

This clone was seen once. The chain recombines TRBV5-5 with TRBJ2-7; TRBD2 aligns across 9 bases. Germline V gene data show CDR1 as SGHKS and CDR2 as YYEKEE (reference sequence). The CDR3 loop spans 16 amino acids. Trimming took 0 bases from V and 2 from J; bases not matched to a gene: 6. Here the CDR3 DNA reads TGTGCCAGCAGCTTGGCCGCACCTAGCGGGACCTACGAGCAGTACTTC. It codes for CASSLAAPSGTYEQYF.

V gene TRBV18 combines with J gene TRBJ2-2; 12 nucleotides match TRBD2. The CDR3 has 17 residues. From germline, CDR1 is KGHSH and CDR2 LQKENI. With 1 base clipped from V and 5 bases from J, the junction kept 5 bases outside the gene matches. The CDR3 coding sequence is TGTGCCAGCTCACCACGACAAGGGACTAGCGGGACCGGGGAGCTGTTTTTT. Its protein is CASSPRQGTSGTGELFF.

This sequence joins TRBV4-1 and TRBJ2-6; D is undetermined. The V end lost 2 bases, the J end lost 3 bases, and 5 bases lay between the germline ends. This CDR3 is built from 14 residues. The germline gives CDR1 MGHRA, CDR2 YSYEKL. The CDR3 DNA follows: TGCGCCAGCAGCCAAAACAGTGGGGCCAACGTCCTGACTTTC. It encodes CASSQNSGANVLTF.

This chain uses TRBV21-1 with TRBJ2-1; TRBD2, as called in the table, went unchecked against the DNA. TRBV21-1 is deemed a pseudogene. The CDR3 spans 20 residues. Here the CDR3 reads CASSNPAGPLPGLAPNEQFF. As DNA, the CDR3 is TGTGCCAGCAGCAACCCCGCAGGCCCTCTCCCAGGACTAGCTCCTAATGAGCAGTTCTTC.

The chain links TRBV7-3 to TRBJ2-2; the D gene is possibly TRBD2 (6 bases). Germline CDR1 is SGHTA and CDR2 is FQGTGA. The V end lost 2 bases, the J end lost 6 bases, and 13 bases lay between the germline ends. This CDR3 is built from 15 residues. CDR3 residues: CASSLSGASAGELFF. The CDR3 DNA reads as TGTGCCAGCAGCTTATCGGGAGCGTCTGCCGGGGAGCTGTTTTTT.

This sequence joins TRBV4-2 and TRBJ1-1, with 7 positions matching TRBD1. Germline CDR1 LGHNA, CDR2 YNFKEQ. The ends lost 1 base at V and 2 bases at J; junction bases unmatched: 7. This CDR3 contains 16 residues. This CDR3 is CASSQATGTANTEAFF. CDR3 DNA: TGTGCCAGCAGCCAAGCAACCGGGACAGCTAACACTGAAGCTTTCTTT.

V gene TRBV25-1 combines with J gene TRBJ2-4; D might be TRBD1 (5 bases). The germline CDR1 and CDR2 sequences are MGHDK and SYGVNS. The ends were cut back, 2 bases at V and 4 bases at J, with 9 bases in the middle. The CDR3 is made up of 14 amino acids. The CDR3 spells CASSEAGSKNIQYF. The CDR3 DNA reads as TGTGCCAGCAGTGAAGCAGGGTCGAAAAACATTCAGTACTTC.

The rearrangement joins TRBV5-8 to TRBJ1-2, with TRBD1 matching 8 bases. This CDR3 is 14 amino acids long. Germline lookup yields CDR1 SGHTS and CDR2 YDEGEE. The trim removed 2 bases at V and 7 bases at J, leaving 7 bases unmatched. CDR3 residues: CASSFGQGVGGYTF. The CDR3 DNA reads TGTGCCAGCAGCTTCGGACAGGGTGTCGGTGGCTACACCTTC.

The chain couples TRBV12-3 or TRBV12-4 to TRBJ2-7; 7 bases map to TRBD2. The CDR3 spans 13 residues. Germline trimming cut 10 bases from V and 6 bases from J; bases unmatched to any gene: 12. In nucleotides, the CDR3 is TGTGCCACCCGCAGGCGGGAGTTAGGCGAGCAGTACTTC. Translating it yields CATRRRELGEQYF.

V usage is TRBV9 and J usage is TRBJ2-7; TRBD2 aligns across 12 bases. The CDR3 has 14 residues. CDR1 is SGDLS, CDR2 YYNGEE, per germline. V dropped 6 bases and J dropped 5; count of bases not matched to a gene: 6. CDR3 sequence reads: CASNLAGGVHEQYF. CDR3 in DNA: TGTGCCAGCAACCTAGCGGGAGGGGTCCACGAGCAGTACTTC.

The chain uses TRBV18 and TRBJ2-1; weak D call: TRBD2 (6 bases). Deletions cut 5 bases from V and 12 bases from J, with 35 bases between. CDR1 KGHSH and CDR2 LQKENI come from the germline V gene. CDR3 length equals 19 residues. The CDR3 region has the DNA TGTGCCAGCTCAGCTTCACCGGCGGTTGGAGGGGTTTTGGACATGCGGCAGTTCTTC. Amino acids: CASSASPAVGGVLDMRQFF.

There are a few counts of this clone. This chain uses TRBV2 with TRBJ2-2; possible D gene TRBD2, 6 bases. The V end was cut by 8 bases, the J end by 4 bases, with 14 bases between. The CDR3 is 14 residues long. CDR1 SNHLY and CDR2 FYNNEI come from the germline V gene. As DNA, the CDR3 is TGTGCCAGCGATCTCGGGACTCGCACCGGGGAGCTGTTTTTT. Encoded protein: CASDLGTRTGELFF.

V gene TRBV7-8 combines with J gene TRBJ1-5, with unresolved D. With 0 bases removed from V and 7 bases from J, the gap between germline ends came to 7 bases. This CDR3 comprises 13 residues. Germline V gene lookup returns CDR1 SGHVS and CDR2 FQNEAQ. CDR3 bases: TGTGCCAGCAGCTTAGCTGGGAGCCAGCCCCAGCATTTT. Translating it yields CASSLAGSQPQHF.

This chain connects TRBV5-8 to TRBJ1-5; 7 nucleotides align to TRBD1. Unmatched junction bases numbered 13, after V lost 4 bases and J lost 9 bases. The CDR3 has 15 amino acids. Germline-derived CDR1 and CDR2 are SGHTS and YDEGEE. The CDR3 DNA sequence: TGTGCCAGCAGCCCCCGACAGGGCGGATCGCGGCCCCAGCATTTT. It codes for CASSPRQGGSRPQHF.

The chain recombines TRBV20-1 with TRBJ2-5; D remains ambiguous. V lost 3 bases to trimming and J lost 2 bases, with 4 bases between them. CDR3 length equals 11 residues. Germline V CDR1 and CDR2: DFQATT, SNEGSKA (reference sequence). Written as DNA, the CDR3 is TGCAGTGCTAGCGCGCAAGAGACCCAGTACTTC. It codes for CSASAQETQYF.

J is TRBJ2-3 and V is TRBV10-2, with 11 positions matching TRBD2. Germline V gene sequence: CDR1 WSHSY, CDR2 SAAADI. This CDR3 has 13 amino acids. The trim removed 6 bases at V and 4 bases at J, leaving 0 bases unmatched. In DNA, the CDR3 is TGCGCCAGCAGACTAGCGGGGGCAGATACGCAGTATTTT. Translated, it gives CASRLAGADTQYF.

The J gene is TRBJ1-5, the V gene TRBV30; TRBD1 is a possible D gene (5 bases). The germline V gene has CDR1 GTSNPN and CDR2 SVGIG (reference sequence). Trimming removed 3 bases from V and 5 bases from J, with 11 bases in between. This CDR3 has 13 amino acids. This CDR3 is CAWSLRGDQPQHF. CDR3 nucleotides: TGTGCCTGGAGCCTGCGGGGGGATCAGCCCCAGCATTTT.

Points on this clone: Different DNA sequences within this sample yield the same CDR3. J is TRBJ2-7 and V is TRBV5-1, with 8 bases fitting TRBD1. The CDR3 runs to 15 residues. V lost 3 bases and J lost 2; bases outside the gene matches: 7. Germline CDR1 SGHRS, CDR2 YFSETQ. The CDR3 nucleotides are TGCGCCAGCAGCTCGCCTTGGACAGGGACCTACGAGCAGTACTTC. Translating it yields CASSSPWTGTYEQYF.

The J gene is TRBJ2-5, the V gene TRBV3-1 (or the pseudogene TRBV3-2); TRBD2 aligns across 11 bases. J was trimmed by 5 bases and V by 1 base; bases with no gene match: 3. CDR1 is LGHDT, CDR2 YNNKEL, per germline (reference sequence). The length of the CDR3 is 15 residues. The CDR3 DNA is TGTGCCAGCAGCCAAGGCCCTAGCGGGAGGGAGACCCAGTACTTC. Its protein is CASSQGPSGRETQYF.

V is TRBV7-9 and J is TRBJ2-1, with D possibly matching TRBD2 (6 bases). Looked up from germline, CDR1 is SEHNR and CDR2 is FQNEAQ (reference sequence). The CDR3 sequence is 15 residues long. V was cut by 3 bases and J by 7 bases, with 16 bases left in between. CDR3 in DNA: TGTGCCAGCAGCTTCCCCGGGACTCCTCGAAATGAGCAGTTCTTC. Translating it yields CASSFPGTPRNEQFF. The full variable domain, rest sourced from reference TRBV7-9 and TRBJ2-1, is DTGVSQNPRHKITKRGQNVTFRCDPISEHNRLYWYRQTLGQGPEFLTYFQNEAQLEKSRLLSDRFSAERPKGSFSTLEIQRTEQGDSAMYLCASSFPGTPRNEQFFGPGTRLTVL.

In its sample, this clone was seen once. The chain has TRBV27 and TRBJ2-7, with a weak D call TRBD2 (6 bases). The CDR3 runs to 16 residues. CDR1 and CDR2 (germline): MNHEY, SMNVEV (reference sequence). Trimming removed 5 bases at V and 0 bases at J, with 17 bases between. The DNA for the CDR3 is TGTGCCAGCAGTCCGGGAGCAGGGAGAAGCTCCTACGAGCAGTACTTC. Amino acid sequence: CASSPGAGRSSYEQYF.

The chain couples TRBV19 to TRBJ2-1; 13 bases are a match to TRBD2. The CDR3 has 15 residues. Germline lookup yields CDR1 LNHDA and CDR2 SQIVND (reference sequence). The V and J ends lost 8 bases and 7 bases, in that order; junction bases with no gene match: 8. The CDR3 region is CASEWTSGSANEQFF. The CDR3 DNA reads TGTGCCAGTGAGTGGACTAGCGGGAGTGCAAATGAGCAGTTCTTC.